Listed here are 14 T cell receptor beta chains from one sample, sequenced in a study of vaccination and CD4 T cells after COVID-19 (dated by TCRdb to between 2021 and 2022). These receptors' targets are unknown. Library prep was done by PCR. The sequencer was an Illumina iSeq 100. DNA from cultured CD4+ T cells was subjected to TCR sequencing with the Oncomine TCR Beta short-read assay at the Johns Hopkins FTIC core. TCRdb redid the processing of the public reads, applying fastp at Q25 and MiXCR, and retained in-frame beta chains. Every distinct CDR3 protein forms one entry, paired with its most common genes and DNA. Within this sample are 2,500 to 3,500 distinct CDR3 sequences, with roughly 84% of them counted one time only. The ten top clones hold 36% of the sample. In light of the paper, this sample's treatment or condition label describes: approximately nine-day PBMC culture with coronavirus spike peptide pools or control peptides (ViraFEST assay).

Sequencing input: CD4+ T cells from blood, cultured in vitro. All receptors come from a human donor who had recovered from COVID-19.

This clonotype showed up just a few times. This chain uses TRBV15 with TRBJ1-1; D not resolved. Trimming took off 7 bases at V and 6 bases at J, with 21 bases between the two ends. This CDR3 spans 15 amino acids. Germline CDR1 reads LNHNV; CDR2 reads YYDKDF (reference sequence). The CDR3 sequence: CATTYDPHPGAEAFF. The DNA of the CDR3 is TGTGCCACCACCTACGATCCCCATCCCGGCGCTGAAGCTTTCTTT.

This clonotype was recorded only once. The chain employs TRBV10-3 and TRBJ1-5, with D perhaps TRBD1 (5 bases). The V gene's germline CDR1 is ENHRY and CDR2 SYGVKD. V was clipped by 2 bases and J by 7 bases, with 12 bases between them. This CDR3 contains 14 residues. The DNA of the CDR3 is TGTGCCATCAGTGAGGGTAGGGGTAGGCAGCCCCAGCATTTT. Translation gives CAISEGRGRQPQHF.

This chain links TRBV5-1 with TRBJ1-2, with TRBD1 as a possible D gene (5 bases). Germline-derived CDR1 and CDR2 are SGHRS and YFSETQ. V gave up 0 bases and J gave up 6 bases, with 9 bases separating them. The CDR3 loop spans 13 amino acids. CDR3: CASSLGGGDGYTF. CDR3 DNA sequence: TGCGCCAGCAGCTTGGGAGGAGGGGATGGCTACACCTTC.

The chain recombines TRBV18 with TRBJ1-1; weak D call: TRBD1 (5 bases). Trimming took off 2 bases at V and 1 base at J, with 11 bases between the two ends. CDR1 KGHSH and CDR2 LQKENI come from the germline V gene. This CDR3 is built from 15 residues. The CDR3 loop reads CASSPLGDRNTEAFF. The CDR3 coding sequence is TGTGCCAGCTCACCATTGGGGGATAGGAACACTGAAGCTTTCTTT.

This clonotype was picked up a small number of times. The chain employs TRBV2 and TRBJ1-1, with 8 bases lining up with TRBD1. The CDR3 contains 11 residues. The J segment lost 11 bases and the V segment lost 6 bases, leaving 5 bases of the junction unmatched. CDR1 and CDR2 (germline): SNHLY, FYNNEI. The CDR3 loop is CASSATGGAFF. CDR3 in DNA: TGTGCCAGCAGCGCCACAGGGGGTGCTTTCTTT. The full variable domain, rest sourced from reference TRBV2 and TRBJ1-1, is EPEVTQTPSHQVTQMGQEVILRCVPISNHLYFYWYRQILGQKVEFLVSFYNNEISEKSEIFDDQFSVERPDGSNFTLKIRSTKLEDSAMYFCASSATGGAFFGQGTRLTVV.

The CDR3 here is CASTGYGYTF. The CDR3 DNA is TGTGCCAGCACTGGCTATGGCTACACCTTC. The chain joins TRBV2 to TRBJ1-2; no clear D gene. Trimming removed 7 bases at V and 4 bases at J, with 4 bases between. Germline V gene sequence: CDR1 SNHLY, CDR2 FYNNEI. The CDR3 is 10 amino acids.

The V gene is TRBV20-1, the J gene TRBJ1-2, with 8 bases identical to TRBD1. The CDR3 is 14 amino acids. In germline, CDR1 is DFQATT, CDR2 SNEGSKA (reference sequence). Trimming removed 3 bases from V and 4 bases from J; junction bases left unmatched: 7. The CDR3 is CSASPQGAAYGYTF. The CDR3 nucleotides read TGCAGTGCTAGCCCCCAGGGGGCGGCCTATGGCTACACCTTC.

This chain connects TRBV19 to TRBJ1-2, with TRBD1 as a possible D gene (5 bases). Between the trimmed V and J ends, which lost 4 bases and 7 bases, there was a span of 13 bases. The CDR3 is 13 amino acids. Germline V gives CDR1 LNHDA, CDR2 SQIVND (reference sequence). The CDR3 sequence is CASSKGPGGGYTF. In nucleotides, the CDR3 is TGTGCCAGTAGTAAGGGGCCGGGAGGTGGCTACACCTTC.

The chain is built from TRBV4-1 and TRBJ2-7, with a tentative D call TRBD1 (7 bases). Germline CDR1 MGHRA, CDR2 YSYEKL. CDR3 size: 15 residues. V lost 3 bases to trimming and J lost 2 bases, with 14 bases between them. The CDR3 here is CASSQGGQLTYEQYF. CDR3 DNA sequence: TGCGCCAGCAGCCAGGGGGGACAGCTAACCTACGAGCAGTACTTC.

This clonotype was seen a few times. The CDR3 is CASSYPVFSPLHF. Written as DNA, the CDR3 is TGTGCCAGCAGTTACCCAGTTTTCTCACCCCTCCACTTT. J is TRBJ1-6 and V is TRBV6-5; D not resolved. The CDR3 covers 13 residues. The V end was cut by 2 bases, the J end by 10 bases, with 9 bases between. Germline CDR1 MNHEY, CDR2 SVGAGI.

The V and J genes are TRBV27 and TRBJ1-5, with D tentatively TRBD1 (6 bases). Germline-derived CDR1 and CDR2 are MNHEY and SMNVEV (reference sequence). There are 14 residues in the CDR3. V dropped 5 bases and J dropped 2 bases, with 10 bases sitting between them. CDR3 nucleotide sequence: TGTGCCAGCAGTCCAAGACAGGGCAATCAGCCCCAGCATTTT. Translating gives CASSPRQGNQPQHF.

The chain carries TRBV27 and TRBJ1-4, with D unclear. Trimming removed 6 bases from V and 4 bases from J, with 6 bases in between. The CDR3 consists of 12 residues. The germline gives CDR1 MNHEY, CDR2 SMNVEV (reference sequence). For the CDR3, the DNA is TGTGCCAGCAGGCAGAGTAATGAAAAACTGTTTTTT. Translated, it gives CASRQSNEKLFF.

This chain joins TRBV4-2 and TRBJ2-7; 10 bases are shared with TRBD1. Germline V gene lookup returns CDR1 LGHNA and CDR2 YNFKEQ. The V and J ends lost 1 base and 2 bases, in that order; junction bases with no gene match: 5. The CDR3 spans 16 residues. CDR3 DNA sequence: TGTGCCAGCAGCCAAGGTGAAGGACAGGGGGCCTACGAGCAGTACTTC. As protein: CASSQGEGQGAYEQYF.

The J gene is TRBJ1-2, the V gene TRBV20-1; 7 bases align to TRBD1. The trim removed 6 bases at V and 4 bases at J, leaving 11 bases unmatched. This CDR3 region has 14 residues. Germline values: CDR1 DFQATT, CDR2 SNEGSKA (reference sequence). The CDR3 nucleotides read TGCAGTGCCCCCAAGGGGGCGGCTAGCTATGGCTACACCTTC. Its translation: CSAPKGAASYGYTF.